These 27 T cell receptor beta chains share one sample of origin, sequenced in a study of memory CD4+ T cells and cytomegalovirus serostatus. Assay used: immunoSEQ multiplex PCR; TCRdb lists only in-frame clones, some missing. The data contain about 82,000 clones, about 85% of them seen just once; the ten biggest clones take up nearly 0.8%. The sort gate was single viable CD3+CD4+CD8-CD45RO+ cells for memory CD4+ T cells. The specimen was memory CD4+ T cells from blood. These receptors were taken from an adult in good health and CMV-seronegative.

The chain has TRBV10-3 and TRBJ1-6; D gene uncertain. The CDR3 has 15 residues. Looked up from germline, CDR1 is ENHRY and CDR2 is SYGVKD. Trimming removed 0 bases at V and 5 bases at J, with 8 bases between. The DNA for the CDR3 is TGTGCCATCAGTGAGTCTGGCGGTAATAATTCACCCCTCCACTTT. Translated: CAISESGGNNSPLHF.

CDR3 in amino acids: CASSQTGRGYEQYF. The CDR3 bases are TGCGCCAGCAGCCAGACAGGGCGAGGCTACGAGCAGTACTTC. The chain joins TRBV4-3 to TRBJ2-7, with TRBD1 matching 7 bases. The length of the CDR3 is 14 residues. After removal of 3 bases from V and 3 bases from J, the junction contained 5 bases not matched to a gene. Germline V gene data show CDR1 as LGHNA and CDR2 as YSLEER.

This clone appeared a few times. V gene TRBV7-2 combines with J gene TRBJ1-5; D is undetermined. Trimming stripped 5 bases from V and 7 bases from J, with 12 bases between. The CDR3 sequence is 13 residues long. CDR1 is SGHTA, CDR2 FQGNSA, per germline. In DNA, the CDR3 is TGTGCCAGCAGCGTAACAACCAGCCAGCCCCAGCATTTT. Its translation: CASSVTTSQPQHF.

This clone is a singleton in its sample. This chain uses TRBV4-2 with TRBJ2-7, with a tentative D call TRBD2 (6 bases). Germline V lookup: CDR1 LGHNA, CDR2 YNFKEQ. CDR3 length: 15 residues. Trimming pared 1 base from V and 2 bases from J, leaving 12 bases between. The CDR3 spells CASSQVPGLTYEQYF. CDR3 coding DNA: TGTGCCAGCAGCCAAGTCCCAGGACTAACCTACGAGCAGTACTTC.

The chain couples TRBV2 to TRBJ2-3, with a possible D match to TRBD1 (6 bases). Trimming removed 6 bases at V and 1 base at J, with 11 bases between. This CDR3 comprises 14 residues. The germline CDR1 and CDR2 sequences are SNHLY and FYNNEI. The CDR3 DNA reads as TGTGCCAGCAGACTTCGACAGGGCACAGATACGCAGTATTTT. Its translation is CASRLRQGTDTQYF.

The chain employs TRBV7-2 and TRBJ2-1; D uncertain. The germline V and J ends were trimmed by 3 bases and 12 bases, with 15 bases remaining between them. The CDR3 spans 13 residues. The germline V gene has CDR1 SGHTA and CDR2 FQGNSA. This CDR3 reads CASSFPGLLVQFF. The CDR3 DNA reads as TGTGCCAGCAGCTTCCCGGGCCTATTGGTGCAGTTCTTC. Filled out from reference TRBV7-2 and TRBJ2-1, the complete variable domain reads GAGVSQSPSNKVTEKGKDVELRCDPISGHTALYWYRQSLGQGLEFLIYFQGNSAPDKSGLPSDRFSAERTGGSVSTLTIQRTQQEDSAVYLCASSFPGLLVQFFGPGTRLTVL.

This clone occurred once. V is TRBV20-1 and J is TRBJ2-1; 7 positions match TRBD2. Trimming removed 2 bases from V and 15 bases from J; junction bases left unmatched: 4. Germline-derived CDR1 and CDR2 are DFQATT and SNEGSKA (reference sequence). The CDR3 consists of 10 residues. CDR3 DNA sequence: TGCAGTGCTAGATGGGGGGGGACGTTCTTC. Protein: CSARWGGTFF.

This sequence joins TRBV19 and TRBJ1-5; 9 bases map to TRBD1. Losses at the gene ends were 3 bases for V and 3 bases for J; bases not matched to a gene: 6. The length of the CDR3 is 16 residues. The germline V gene encodes CDR1 LNHDA and CDR2 SQIVND (reference sequence). This chain's CDR3 is CASSMGQGLLNQPQHF. For the CDR3, the DNA is TGTGCCAGTAGTATGGGACAGGGTCTCCTCAATCAGCCCCAGCATTTT.

This chain uses TRBV2 with TRBJ2-3, with TRBD2 matching over 9 bases. Trimming removed 6 bases from V and 4 bases from J; junction bases left unmatched: 5. This CDR3 has 14 amino acids. Germline assignment: CDR1 SNHLY and CDR2 FYNNEI. Here the CDR3 reads CASSGAGGPDTQYF. CDR3 coding DNA: TGTGCCAGCAGCGGGGCGGGGGGGCCAGATACGCAGTATTTT.

This clone was seen many times. V gene TRBV21-1 combines with J gene TRBJ2-2; TRBD1 is taken as the D call from the table, unchecked against the DNA. TRBV21-1 is a recognized pseudogene. The CDR3 runs 15 residues. CDR3 region: CASSMDRGGTGELFF. The CDR3 nucleotides are TGTGCCAGCAGTATGGACAGGGGAGGGACCGGGGAGCTGTTTTTT.

The rearrangement uses TRBV30 and TRBJ2-5, with D possibly TRBD2 on 6 matching bases. The CDR3 is 17 amino acids. Germline V lookup: CDR1 GTSNPN, CDR2 SVGIG (reference sequence). The V end was cut by 7 bases, the J end by 4 bases, with 28 bases between. This CDR3 is CASSVPRLVEGRETQYF. The CDR3 nucleotides read TGTGCCTCCTCTGTACCCCGGTTGGTGGAGGGGAGAGAGACCCAGTACTTC.

The chain combines TRBV19 with TRBJ2-7, with a possible D match to TRBD2 (7 bases). Per the germline V gene, CDR1 is LNHDA and CDR2 is SQIVND (reference sequence). V was shortened by 3 bases and J by 5 bases, with 17 bases between the two germline ends. This CDR3 is built from 15 residues. The CDR3, as DNA: TGTGCCAGTAGTATGTGGTGGGGGGAGGGGGACGAGCAGTACTTC. It encodes CASSMWWGEGDEQYF.

The chain carries TRBV6-1 and TRBJ2-7, with a tentative D call TRBD1 (6 bases). The CDR3 covers 13 residues. V lost 4 bases and J 3 bases, leaving 10 bases between the germline ends. Germline CDR1 reads MNHNS; CDR2 reads SASEGT. The CDR3 DNA sequence: TGTGCCAGCAGTGTCCAGGGGCGCTACGAGCAGTACTTC. Protein sequence: CASSVQGRYEQYF.

This chain links TRBV7-9 with TRBJ1-2; 7 bases match TRBD1. The ends lost 4 bases at V and 0 bases at J; junction bases unmatched: 5. CDR3 length equals 15 residues. The germline gives CDR1 SEHNR, CDR2 FQNEAQ (reference sequence). CDR3 region: CASSSGQTSNYGYTF. The CDR3 DNA sequence: TGTGCCAGCAGCTCGGGACAGACCTCTAACTATGGCTACACCTTC.

As to this clone: Its ends do not fully match the called genes, so a read error is possible. The V and J genes are TRBV15 and TRBJ2-5; no clear D gene. Looked up from germline, CDR1 is LNHNV and CDR2 is YYDKDF (reference sequence). The CDR3 loop spans 14 amino acids. The CDR3 region has the DNA TGTGCCACCAGCCGAGACCAAGGAGCTGAGACCCAGTACTTC. It specifies CATSRDQGAETQYF.

The rearrangement uses TRBV18 and TRBJ1-4; TRBD1 matches at 9 bases. Trimming cost V 3 bases and J 8 bases; bases outside gene matches: 7. The germline gives CDR1 KGHSH, CDR2 LQKENI. This CDR3 region has 15 residues. The CDR3 nucleotides read TGTGCCAGCTCACCCCCCGGGACAGGGCCCGAAAAACTGTTTTTT. Translated, it gives CASSPPGTGPEKLFF. The variable domain in full, with the rest retrieved from reference TRBV18 and TRBJ1-4, is NAGVMQNPRHLVRRRGQEARLRCSPMKGHSHVYWYRQLPEEGLKFMVYLQKENIIDESGMPKERFSAEFPKEGPSILRIQQVVRGDSAAYFCASSPPGTGPEKLFFGSGTQLSVL.

The genes are TRBV5-8 and TRBJ1-2; D gene ambiguous. This CDR3 spans 15 amino acids. V was clipped by 4 bases and J by 5 bases, with 18 bases between them. CDR1 SGHTS and CDR2 YDEGEE come from the germline V gene. The CDR3 DNA reads TGTGCCAGCAGCGCGGAGATCCGGAGTCCTTATGGCTACACCTTC. Amino acids: CASSAEIRSPYGYTF. Based on the CDR3 plus reference TRBV5-8 and TRBJ1-2, the full variable domain is EAGVTQSPTHLIKTRGQQATLRCSPISGHTSVYWYQQALGLGLQFLLWYDEGEERNRGNFPPRFSGRQFPNYSSELNVNALELEDSALYLCASSAEIRSPYGYTFGSGTRLTVV.

The rearrangement links TRBV9 to TRBJ1-5, with TRBD1 as a possible D gene (6 bases). The germline V gene encodes CDR1 SGDLS and CDR2 YYNGEE. With 3 bases removed from V and 6 bases from J, the gap between germline ends came to 19 bases. This CDR3 has 16 residues. The CDR3 spells CASSGDAGGGGQPQHF. The CDR3 region has the DNA TGTGCCAGCAGCGGAGACGCCGGGGGGGGCGGTCAGCCCCAGCATTTT.

The chain links TRBV7-2 to TRBJ1-3, with D perhaps matching TRBD1 (6 bases). V lost 1 base and J lost 2, with 9 bases in between. The length of the CDR3 is 15 residues. Germline V lookup: CDR1 SGHTA, CDR2 FQGNSA. The CDR3 DNA reads as TGTGCCAGCAGCTTAGACTACAGGGCTGGAAACACCATATATTTT. Its translation is CASSLDYRAGNTIYF.

The chain couples TRBV7-3 to TRBJ1-5; a weak D match, TRBD1 (5 bases). Deletions cut 1 base from V and 8 bases from J, with 9 bases between. The CDR3 runs to 13 residues. Looked up from germline, CDR1 is SGHTA and CDR2 is FQGTGA. CDR3 DNA sequence: TGTGCCAGCAGCTTAAACGGGGGGGAGCCCCAGCATTTT. This translates into CASSLNGGEPQHF.

Written as DNA, the CDR3 is TGTGCCAGCAGCCTGCGGACTAGCGGGGGGTACAATGAGCAGTTCTTC. Its protein product is CASSLRTSGGYNEQFF. The V gene is TRBV6-6, the J gene TRBJ2-1, with TRBD2 matching 14 bases. J lost 4 bases, V lost 6 bases, and 5 bases had no gene match. Germline loops: CDR1 MNHNY, CDR2 SVGAGI (reference sequence). This CDR3 is built from 16 residues.

The genes are TRBV7-2 and TRBJ1-6; D is uncertain. CDR3 length: 14 residues. Trimming removed 2 bases at V and 8 bases at J, with 10 bases between. Germline assignment: CDR1 SGHTA and CDR2 FQGNSA. CDR3 loop: CASSLQGIDSPLHF. The CDR3, as DNA: TGTGCCAGCAGCTTACAAGGGATAGATTCACCCCTCCACTTT.

The chain combines TRBV30 with TRBJ1-3, with TRBD1 matching 9 bases. The germline gives CDR1 GTSNPN, CDR2 SVGIG (reference sequence). The CDR3 covers 14 residues. V lost 4 bases and J lost 3; bases outside the gene matches: 4. CDR3 coding DNA: TGTGCCTGGAAACCGGGACAGGGTGGAAACACCATATATTTT. The encoded protein is CAWKPGQGGNTIYF. The whole variable domain, filled in from reference TRBV30 and TRBJ1-3, reads SQTIHQWPATLVQPVGSPLSLECTVEGTSNPNLYWYRQAAGRGLQLLFYSVGIGQISSEVPQNLSASRPQDRQFILSSKKLLLSDSGFYLCAWKPGQGGNTIYFGEGSWLTVV.

The chain combines TRBV5-4 with TRBJ2-5, with 10 bases lining up with TRBD1. Germline values: CDR1 SGHNT, CDR2 YYREEE (reference sequence). The CDR3 loop spans 15 amino acids. The J segment lost 3 bases and the V segment lost 4 bases, leaving 6 bases of the junction unmatched. CDR3 residues: CASSRDRGREETQYF. DNA of the CDR3: TGTGCCAGCAGCCGGGACAGGGGCCGAGAAGAGACCCAGTACTTC.

The rearrangement joins TRBV5-6 to TRBJ1-1; 7 nucleotides match TRBD1. Looked up from germline, CDR1 is SGHDT and CDR2 is YYEEEE. The CDR3 covers 16 residues. V lost 3 bases and J lost 1; bases outside the gene matches: 9. The CDR3, as DNA: TGTGCCAGCAGCTCCTTACAGGGGATAACGAACACTGAAGCTTTCTTT. Protein: CASSSLQGITNTEAFF. The complete variable domain, with remaining parts taken from reference TRBV5-6 and TRBJ1-1, reads DAGVTQSPTHLIKTRGQQVTLRCSPKSGHDTVSWYQQALGQGPQFIFQYYEEEERQRGNFPDRFSGHQFPNYSSELNVNALLLGDSALYLCASSSLQGITNTEAFFGQGTRLTVV.

The chain links TRBV10-1 to TRBJ1-4; D uncertain. Trimming pared 3 bases from V and 8 bases from J, leaving 10 bases between. CDR1 and CDR2 from the germline V gene are WNHNN and SYGVQD (reference sequence). The CDR3 is 13 residues long. CDR3 residues: CASSDSFGEKLFF. The CDR3 region has the DNA TGCGCCAGCAGTGACTCATTCGGGGAAAAACTGTTTTTT.

The CDR3 loop is CASQGQGRFSNQPQHF. The CDR3 nucleotides read TGTGCCAGTCAAGGACAGGGAAGATTTAGCAATCAGCCCCAGCATTTT. The V call is TRBV19, the J call TRBJ1-5; 8 bases map to TRBD1. Germline-derived CDR1 and CDR2 are LNHDA and SQIVND (reference sequence). This CDR3 has 16 amino acids. Trimming at V came to 8 bases and at J to 0 bases, leaving 9 bases not matched to a gene. Based on the CDR3 plus reference TRBV19 and TRBJ1-5, the full variable domain is DGGITQSPKYLFRKEGQNVTLSCEQNLNHDAMYWYRQDPGQGLRLIYYSQIVNDFQKGDIAEGYSVSREKKESFPLTVTSAQKNPTAFYLCASQGQGRFSNQPQHFGDGTRLSIL.